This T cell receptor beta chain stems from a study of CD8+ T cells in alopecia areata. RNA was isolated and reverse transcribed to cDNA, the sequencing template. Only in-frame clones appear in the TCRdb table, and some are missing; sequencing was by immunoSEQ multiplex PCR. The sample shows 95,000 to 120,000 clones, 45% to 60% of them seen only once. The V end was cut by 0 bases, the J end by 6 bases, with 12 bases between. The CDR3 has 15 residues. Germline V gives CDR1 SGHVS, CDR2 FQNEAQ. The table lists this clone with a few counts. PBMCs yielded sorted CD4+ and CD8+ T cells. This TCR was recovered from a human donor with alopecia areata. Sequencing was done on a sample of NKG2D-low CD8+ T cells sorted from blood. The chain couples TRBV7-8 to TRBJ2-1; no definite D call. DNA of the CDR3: TGTGCCAGCAGCTTAGCGGTGCGATTCTCCAATGAGCAGTTCTTC. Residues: CASSLAVRFSNEQFF.